This T cell receptor beta chain comes out of a study of cytomegalovirus exposure and HLA in healthy donors. General observations from the study: Some TCR beta chains (around 180 of them) were listed as cytomegalovirus-associated.

The study ran its PCR with 60 Vbeta and 13 Jbeta primers. Some clones are missing from TCRdb's copy, which holds only in-frame ones; the method was immunoSEQ multiplex PCR. The data contain 90,000 to 120,000 clones, 76% of them singletons. Germline V CDR1 and CDR2: LNHDA, SQIVND (reference sequence). This CDR3 has 13 residues. The V and J ends lost 6 bases and 6 bases respectively, with 9 bases between them. With respect to this clone: Its antigen is undetermined.

The gene calls are TRBV19 and TRBJ1-6; D not resolved. Sequenced: PBMCs. The source of this sequence is a young woman in good health and CMV-seropositive. CDR3 in amino acids: CASRVVANSPLHF. CDR3 coding DNA: TGTGCCAGTAGGGTGGTGGCTAATTCACCCCTCCACTTT.